This TCR beta chain comes out of a study of T-cell reconstitution after alpha-beta-depleted transplantation in children. Regarding the study as a whole: The main origin of T-cell counts and diversity one year after transplant was newly produced T cells. Several hundred graft clones that had expanded were reportedly the source of alpha-beta T cells about two months after transplant. Recipient T cells and thymic progenitors that survived were the source of the high TCRbeta diversity seen at day 60 in some patients.

This clonotype was seen more than once but under ten times. Its antigen remains unidentified. Preparing the TCRbeta library involved the use of unique molecular identifiers. TCRdb re-derived calls from the PCR reads in MiXCR, one entry per CDR3 protein. The repertoire holds about 830,000 distinct CDR3 sequences, with 15% to 20% as singletons. V gave up 4 bases and J gave up 1 base; unmatched junction bases: 5. CDR3 length: 15 amino acids. The germline V gene encodes CDR1 SGHRS and CDR2 YFSETQ. Sample: PBMCs, mostly from graft donor cells, taken 360 days after TCRalphabeta/CD19-depleted stem cell transplant. This TCR came from a male patient aged 10 to 17 who had a stem cell transplant for acute lymphoblastic leukemia, so the T cells may come from the graft donor. J is TRBJ2-7 and V is TRBV5-1; TRBD1 aligns across 10 bases. CDR3 in amino acids: CASSLGTGESYEQYF. For the CDR3, the DNA is TGCGCCAGCAGCCTAGGGACAGGGGAATCCTACGAGCAGTACTTC.